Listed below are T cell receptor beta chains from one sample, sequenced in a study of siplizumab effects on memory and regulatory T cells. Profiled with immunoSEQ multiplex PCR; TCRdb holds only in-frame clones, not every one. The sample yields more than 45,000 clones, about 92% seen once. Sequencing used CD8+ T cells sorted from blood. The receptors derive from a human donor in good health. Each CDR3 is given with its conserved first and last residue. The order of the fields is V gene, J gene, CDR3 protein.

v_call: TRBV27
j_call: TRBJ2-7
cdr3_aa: CASSPSLSYEQYF

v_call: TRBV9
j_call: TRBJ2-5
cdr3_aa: CASSVYQRPQETQYF

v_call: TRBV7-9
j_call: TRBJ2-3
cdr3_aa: CASSFGRASTDTQYF

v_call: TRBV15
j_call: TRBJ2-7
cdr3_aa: CATSRGRDSREQYF

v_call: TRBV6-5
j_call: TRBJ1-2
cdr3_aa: CASSYSNRNIYGYTF

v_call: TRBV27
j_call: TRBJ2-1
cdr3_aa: CASSMGQGELSYNEQFF

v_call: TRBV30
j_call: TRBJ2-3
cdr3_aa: CAWMAGVGTDTQYF

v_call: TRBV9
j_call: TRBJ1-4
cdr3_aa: CASSVGGTNEKLFF

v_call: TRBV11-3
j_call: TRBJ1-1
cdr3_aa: CASSPTGAWEAFF

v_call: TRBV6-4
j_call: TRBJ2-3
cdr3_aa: CASSDSGSTDTQYF

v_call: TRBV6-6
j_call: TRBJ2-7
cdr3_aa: CASTQRETNEQYF

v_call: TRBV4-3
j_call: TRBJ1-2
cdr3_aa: CASSQGQVYGYTF

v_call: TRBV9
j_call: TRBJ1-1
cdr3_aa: CASSQTTDEAFF

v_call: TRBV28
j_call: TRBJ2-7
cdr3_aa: CASRLGQRSYEQYF

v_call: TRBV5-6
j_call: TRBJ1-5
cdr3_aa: CASSLGTVISPQHF

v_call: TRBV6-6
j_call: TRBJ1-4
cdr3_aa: CASSSPRWEEKLFF

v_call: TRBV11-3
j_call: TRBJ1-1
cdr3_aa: CASSSRWEHRRAEAFF

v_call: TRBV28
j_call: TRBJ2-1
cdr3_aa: CASSFGVRRSYNEQFF

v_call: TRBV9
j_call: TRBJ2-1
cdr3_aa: CASSGLGAGGSIGEQFF

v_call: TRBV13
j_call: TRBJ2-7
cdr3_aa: CASSLGASDLYYEQYF

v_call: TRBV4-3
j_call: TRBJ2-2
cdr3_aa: CASRSKASGYNTGELFF

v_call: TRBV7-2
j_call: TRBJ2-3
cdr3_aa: CASSLEGSRTDTQYF

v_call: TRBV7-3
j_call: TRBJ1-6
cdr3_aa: CASSLQGGSPLHF

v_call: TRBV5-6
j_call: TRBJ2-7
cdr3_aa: CASSFSEGPEYSYEQYF

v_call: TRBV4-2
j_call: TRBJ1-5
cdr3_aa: CASSQGIQGQPQHF

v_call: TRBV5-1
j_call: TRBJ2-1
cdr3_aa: CASSATGTSGHNEQFF

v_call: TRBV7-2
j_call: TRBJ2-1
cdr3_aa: CASGLAGGINEQFF

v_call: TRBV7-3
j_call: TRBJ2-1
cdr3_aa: CASSLKSWNEQFF

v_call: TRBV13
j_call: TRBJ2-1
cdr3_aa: CASSLTRNNEQFF

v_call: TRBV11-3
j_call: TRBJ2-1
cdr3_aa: CASSLRTRDRGGEQFF

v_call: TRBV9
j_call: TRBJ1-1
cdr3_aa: CASSPTGATEAFF

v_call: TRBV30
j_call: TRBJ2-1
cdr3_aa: CAWAPGLADNEQFF

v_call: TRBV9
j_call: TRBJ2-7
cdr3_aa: CASSAGAGGLTSYEQYF

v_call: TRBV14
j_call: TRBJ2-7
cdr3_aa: CASSQVDRTSYEQYF

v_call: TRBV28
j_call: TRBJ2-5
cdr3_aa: CASSLATRREGWKTQYF

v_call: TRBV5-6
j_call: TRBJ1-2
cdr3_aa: CASSLSFGQKNYGYTF

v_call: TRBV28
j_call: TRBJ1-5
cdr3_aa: CASSPTVSNQPQHF

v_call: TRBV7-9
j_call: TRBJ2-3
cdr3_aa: CASSSRLAGENTDTQYF

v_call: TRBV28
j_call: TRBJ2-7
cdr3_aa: CASSLPTGTGDNEQYF

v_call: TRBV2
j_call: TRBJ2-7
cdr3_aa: CASTEWRSYEQYF